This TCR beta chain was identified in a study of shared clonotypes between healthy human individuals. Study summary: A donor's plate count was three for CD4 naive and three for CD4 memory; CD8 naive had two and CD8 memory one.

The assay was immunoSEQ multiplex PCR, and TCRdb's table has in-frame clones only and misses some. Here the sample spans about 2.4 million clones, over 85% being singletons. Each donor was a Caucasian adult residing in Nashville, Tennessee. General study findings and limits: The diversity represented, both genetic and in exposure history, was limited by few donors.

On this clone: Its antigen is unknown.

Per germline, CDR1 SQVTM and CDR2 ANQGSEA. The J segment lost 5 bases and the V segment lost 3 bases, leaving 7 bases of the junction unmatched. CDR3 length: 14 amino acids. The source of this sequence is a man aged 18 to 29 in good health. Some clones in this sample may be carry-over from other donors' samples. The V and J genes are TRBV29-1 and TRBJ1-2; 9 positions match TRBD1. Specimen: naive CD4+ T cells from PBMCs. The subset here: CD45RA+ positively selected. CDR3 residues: CSVEVQGAFYGYTF. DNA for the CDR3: TGCAGCGTTGAGGTACAGGGGGCCTTTTATGGCTACACCTTC.